This T cell receptor beta chain was retrieved from a study of cytomegalovirus exposure and HLA in healthy donors. As for the study in general: The roughly 120 validation repertoires used the same platform as the 666 first-cohort repertoires, a later analysis reported.

Overall study results and limits: Most TCR sequences were uncommon, yet certain public TCRs appeared in many donors. In the approximately 120 validation repertoires, a later analysis found that first-cohort TCR clusters tended to co-occur.

Separation from the roughly 700-subject first cohort characterized the approximately 120-subject validation cohort, to which the donors belonged. Turning to this clone: Its matching antigen is unknown.

The assay was immunoSEQ multiplex PCR, and TCRdb's table has in-frame clones only and misses some. The table includes over 200,000 clones, roughly 87% detected once. From germline, CDR1 is MGHRA and CDR2 YSYEKL. This CDR3 contains 16 residues. Trimming stripped 4 bases from V and 1 base from J, with 16 bases between. This TCR came from a woman younger than 35 in good health and CMV-seropositive. The chain carries TRBV4-1 and TRBJ1-2; D may be TRBD1 (5 bases). The material sequenced was PBMCs. The CDR3 loop reads CASSLDNYPSNYGYTF. The CDR3 region has the DNA TGCGCCAGCAGCCTGGACAACTACCCGAGTAACTATGGCTACACCTTC.